These 23 T cell receptor beta chains share one sample of origin, sequenced in a study of regulatory T cells in long-lasting Graves disease. Time point denoted: persistent/refractory GD, antithyroid drugs over 5 years with positive TRAb. After RNA was extracted from PBMCs, the TCR library was made from it. To make TCR beta libraries, researchers used iRepertoire HTBI primers and Arm-PCR of CDR3 regions. MiXCR was run by TCRdb on the multiplex PCR reads, yielding one entry per CDR3 protein. The sample lists 700,000 or so distinct CDR3 sequences, about 32% occurring once. The sequenced sample was peripheral blood mononuclear cells (PBMCs), obtained when the disease was refractory, from a patient treated with antithyroid drugs. The receptors come from a female donor with Graves disease.

The rearrangement links TRBV20-1 to TRBJ1-1; the D gene is possibly TRBD1 (5 bases). V lost 5 bases and J 5 bases, leaving 15 bases between the germline ends. CDR3 size: 13 residues. Germline V gene sequence: CDR1 DFQATT, CDR2 SNEGSKA (reference sequence). The CDR3 here is CSARDLLWTEAFF. The CDR3, as DNA: TGCAGTGCTCGGGACCTCCTGTGGACTGAAGCTTTCTTT.

The CDR3 loop is CASGASGRGGETQYF. The DNA for the CDR3 is TGTGCCAGCGGCGCTAGCGGGAGGGGAGGAGAGACCCAGTACTTC. V gene TRBV11-2 combines with J gene TRBJ2-5, with 12 bases lining up with TRBD2. Per germline, CDR1 SGHAT and CDR2 FQNNGV. V was clipped by 8 bases and J by 4 bases; unmatched bases: 8. The CDR3 is 15 residues long.

This clonotype was seen ten or more times. J is TRBJ1-1 and V is TRBV28; TRBD1 is a possible D gene (6 bases). V lost 10 bases to trimming and J lost 0 bases, with 21 bases between them. This CDR3 comprises 16 residues. Germline values: CDR1 MDHEN, CDR2 SYDVKM. CDR3 loop: CATNPWRQALNTEAFF. CDR3 in DNA: TGTGCCACCAACCCATGGAGACAGGCGCTGAACACTGAAGCTTTCTTT.

This clonotype was detected ten times or more. V usage is TRBV18 and J usage is TRBJ1-4; TRBD1 agrees at 7 bases. The CDR3 runs 12 residues. With V trimmed by 3 bases and J by 14 bases, 6 bases remained unmatched. Germline V gene lookup returns CDR1 KGHSH and CDR2 LQKENI. DNA of the CDR3: TGTGCCAGCTCACCGGGGACAGAGCGCCTGTTTTTT. Translating it yields CASSPGTERLFF.

The rearrangement joins TRBV28 to TRBJ1-2; 7 positions agree with TRBD1. The CDR3 runs to 17 residues. Germline CDR1 MDHEN, CDR2 SYDVKM. Germline trimming cut 6 bases from V and 8 bases from J; bases unmatched to any gene: 21. The CDR3, as DNA: TGTGCCAGCAGAGCCAGCCTACAGGGGCCGCTAAGAGGGGGCTACACCTTC. Translating gives CASRASLQGPLRGGYTF.

This clonotype was counted many times. The chain carries TRBV28 and TRBJ1-6; 8 bases fit TRBD1. Germline trimming cut 7 bases from V and 7 bases from J; bases unmatched to any gene: 9. The CDR3 is 15 residues long. Germline CDR1 and CDR2: MDHEN and SYDVKM. The CDR3 is CASTLGAGGNSPLHF. CDR3 DNA sequence: TGTGCCAGCACCCTAGGAGCAGGGGGCAATTCACCCCTCCACTTT.

The sample holds a few counts of this clonotype. The chain joins TRBV29-1 to TRBJ2-6; 8 positions match TRBD1. The V gene end was trimmed by 4 bases and the J gene end by 2 bases; junction bases not matched to a gene: 10. CDR1 is SQVTM and CDR2 is ANQGSEA in the germline V gene. The CDR3 is 17 residues long. CDR3 sequence reads: CSVAQGARVPGANVLTF. For the CDR3, the DNA is TGCAGCGTTGCTCAGGGGGCAAGGGTACCTGGGGCCAACGTCCTGACTTTC.

The chain employs TRBV7-2 and TRBJ1-5; unclear D gene. The CDR3 loop spans 14 amino acids. V was trimmed by 4 bases and J by 2 bases, leaving 9 bases between them. CDR1 and CDR2 from the germline V gene are SGHTA and FQGNSA. The CDR3 DNA sequence: TGTGCCAGCAGCTCCCCCGAGGGCAATCAGCCCCAGCATTTT. It translates to CASSSPEGNQPQHF.

In this sample, this clonotype turned up a few times. This sequence joins TRBV6-1 and TRBJ2-3, with D perhaps TRBD1 (5 bases). The CDR3 covers 14 residues. Between the trimmed V and J ends, which lost 1 base and 2 bases, there was a span of 7 bases. Germline V CDR1 and CDR2: MNHNS, SASEGT. The CDR3 DNA sequence: TGTGCCAGCAGTGAAGGGACACCCACAGATACGCAGTATTTT. Amino acids: CASSEGTPTDTQYF.

Comments on this clonotype: The likely explanation is a read error, given a far larger clone one base away. The chain links TRBV25-1 to TRBJ1-2; the D is unclear. CDR3 length: 11 amino acids. V lost 3 bases and J 7 bases, leaving 6 bases between the germline ends. The germline V gene has CDR1 MGHDK and CDR2 SYGVNS. The CDR3 here is CASSEDGGYTF. CDR3 coding DNA: TGTGCCAGCAGTGAGGACGGTGGCTACACCTTC.

This clonotype was detected ten times or more. The chain recombines TRBV28 with TRBJ1-1; D is ambiguous. The germline V gene has CDR1 MDHEN and CDR2 SYDVKM. The CDR3 runs to 15 residues. V was pared by 2 bases and J by 1 base, with 11 bases between. The CDR3 DNA sequence: TGTGCCAGCAGTTTAGAGAGCAGCCCGAACACTGAAGCTTTCTTT. Translated: CASSLESSPNTEAFF.

Concerning this clonotype itself: A single base separates this from a much larger clone, so it may be a read error. J is TRBJ1-2 and V is TRBV28; D is perhaps TRBD1 (5 bases). CDR1 and CDR2 (germline): MDHEN, SYDVKM. The CDR3 runs 15 residues. CDR3: CASSLWTATNCGYTF. In DNA, the CDR3 is TGTGCCAGCAGTTTATGGACAGCTACTAACTGTGGCTACACCTTC.

V and J are TRBV6-2 or TRBV6-3 and TRBJ1-4; tentatively, D is TRBD1 (5 bases). This CDR3 contains 18 residues. Germline V gene lookup returns CDR1 MNHEY and CDR2 SVGEGT. The V gene lost 2 bases and the J gene lost 0 bases, with 16 bases spanning the gap. The CDR3 loop reads CASSYTRDFHATNEKLFF. The CDR3 bases are TGTGCCAGCAGTTACACCCGGGACTTCCATGCAACTAATGAAAAACTGTTTTTT.

This clonotype was counted a few times. The chain couples TRBV6-1 to TRBJ2-5; 11 nucleotides align to TRBD2. J lost 6 bases, V lost 1 base, and 7 bases had no gene match. Germline V gene sequence: CDR1 MNHNS, CDR2 SASEGT. The CDR3 spans 16 residues. The CDR3 here is CASSEEEPSGRKTQYF. DNA for the CDR3: TGTGCCAGCAGTGAAGAGGAGCCTAGCGGGAGGAAGACCCAGTACTTC.

This clonotype was seen more than once but under ten times. This chain joins TRBV6-1 and TRBJ1-1; no clear D gene. V was cut by 6 bases and J by 11 bases, with 13 bases left in between. The germline V gene encodes CDR1 MNHNS and CDR2 SASEGT. The CDR3 spans 11 residues. The chain's CDR3 is CASSTPIAAFF. The CDR3 DNA follows: TGTGCCAGCAGCACACCAATCGCGGCTTTCTTT.

This clonotype appeared a few times. The chain recombines TRBV28 with TRBJ1-1; D gene uncertain. This CDR3 comprises 14 residues. Looked up from germline, CDR1 is MDHEN and CDR2 is SYDVKM. V lost 4 bases and J 0 bases, leaving 9 bases between the germline ends. The DNA of the CDR3 is TGTGCCAGCAGTTACCGAAAAATGAACACTGAAGCTTTCTTT. Protein product: CASSYRKMNTEAFF.

The chain joins TRBV5-1 to TRBJ2-2; TRBD1 is a possible D gene (7 bases). Germline CDR1 reads SGHRS; CDR2 reads YFSETQ. The CDR3 runs 16 residues. Trimming stripped 4 bases from V and 3 bases from J, with 16 bases between. CDR3 in DNA: TGCGCCAGCAGCCCGGGGGACAGACGATACACCGGGGAGCTGTTTTTT. The encoded protein is CASSPGDRRYTGELFF.

This clonotype was recorded many times. This sequence joins TRBV2 and TRBJ2-7; D tentatively reads TRBD1 or TRBD2 (5 bases each). The CDR3 totals 14 residues. V lost 2 bases to trimming and J lost 4 bases, with 12 bases between them. Germline-derived CDR1 and CDR2 are SNHLY and FYNNEI. This chain's CDR3 is CASSEYQGGYEQYF. CDR3 coding DNA: TGTGCCAGCAGTGAATACCAGGGCGGGTACGAGCAGTACTTC.

This clonotype was counted at least ten times. The V gene is TRBV6-1, the J gene TRBJ1-1; TRBD1 matches at 8 bases. The junction had 22 bases not matched to a gene; V was cut back by 7 bases and J by 3 bases. The CDR3 covers 19 residues. CDR1 is MNHNS, CDR2 SASEGT, per germline. DNA for the CDR3: TGTGCCAGCACACTAAAACGGGACAGGTTGGTCGCGGCGGACACTGAAGCTTTCTTT. This translates into CASTLKRDRLVAADTEAFF.

This clonotype was counted at least ten times. This chain links TRBV2 with TRBJ1-1; D unclear. The CDR3 consists of 13 residues. V was cut by 6 bases and J by 0 bases, with 8 bases left in between. The germline V gene has CDR1 SNHLY and CDR2 FYNNEI. The CDR3 is CASRLPLNTEAFF. The CDR3 DNA reads as TGTGCCAGCAGACTTCCGCTGAACACTGAAGCTTTCTTT.

This clonotype was seen only a few times. The chain couples TRBV2 to TRBJ1-5; D gene unclear. Per the germline V gene, CDR1 is SNHLY and CDR2 is FYNNEI. The V end was cut by 7 bases, the J end by 2 bases, with 9 bases between. The CDR3 covers 13 residues. DNA for the CDR3: TGTGCCAGCATGGATCAGGGCAATCAGCCCCAGCATTTT. As protein: CASMDQGNQPQHF.

This clonotype was counted once. Given a much more abundant clone one base away, this may be a read error. The chain carries TRBV15 and TRBJ1-1, with TRBD1 matching over 7 bases. The germline CDR1 and CDR2 sequences are LNHNV and YYDKDF (reference sequence). J lost 8 bases, V lost 5 bases, and 11 bases had no gene match. The CDR3 has 14 amino acids. The chain's CDR3 is CATSLGGAEREAFF. For the CDR3, the DNA is TGTGCCACCAGCTTAGGGGGCGCGGAAAGGGAAGCTTTCTTT.

This chain joins TRBV15 and TRBJ1-4; 8 bases line up with TRBD1. With 2 bases clipped from V and 1 base from J, the junction kept 0 bases outside the gene matches. Germline CDR1 and CDR2: LNHNV and YYDKDF (reference sequence). The CDR3 covers 15 residues. The CDR3 protein is CATSRTGGTNEKLFF. The CDR3 DNA follows: TGTGCCACCAGCAGAACAGGGGGAACTAATGAAAAACTGTTTTTT.